The 25 T cell receptor beta chains listed next were all sequenced from one sample in a study of T cells after yellow fever vaccination. TCRdb itself ran the 5' RACE reads through MiXCR, one entry per CDR3 protein. The sample includes under 55,000 distinct CDR3 sequences, 6.5% to 8% of them seen just once. The source material was CD8+ T cells not binding an NS4B(214-222) dextramer, sorted from PBMCs, sampled more than 40 days after the first yellow fever vaccination. The receptors here all came from a man in his late teens or twenties who received the YFV17D yellow fever vaccine.

This clonotype was seen a handful of times. The chain is built from TRBV15 and TRBJ1-1, with D unresolved. The germline gives CDR1 LNHNV, CDR2 YYDKDF (reference sequence). Trimming removed 4 bases from V and 1 base from J, with 7 bases in between. The CDR3 has 13 residues. This CDR3 reads CATSTGGNTEAFF. CDR3 DNA sequence: TGTGCCACCAGCACAGGCGGGAACACTGAAGCTTTCTTT.

This clonotype was detected ten times or more. This chain links TRBV27 with TRBJ1-3; possible D gene TRBD1, 5 bases. V was clipped by 3 bases and J by 0 bases, with 9 bases between them. The germline V gene has CDR1 MNHEY and CDR2 SMNVEV (reference sequence). The CDR3 has 15 amino acids. CDR3 in amino acids: CASSFKGISGNTIYF. DNA of the CDR3: TGTGCCAGCAGTTTTAAGGGGATCTCTGGAAACACCATATATTTT.

This clonotype was counted many times. The rearrangement uses TRBV7-7 and TRBJ2-2, with D uncertain. The ends were cut back, 0 bases at V and 4 bases at J, with 12 bases in the middle. The CDR3 extends over 16 amino acids. CDR1 is SSHAT and CDR2 is FNYEAQ in the germline V gene (reference sequence). The CDR3 loop is CASSLAHTQATGELFF. CDR3 nucleotide sequence: TGTGCCAGCAGCTTAGCGCACACCCAGGCCACCGGGGAGCTGTTTTTT.

This clonotype has only a few counts. The CDR3 is CASSPGTGAMETQYF. The CDR3 coding sequence is TGTGCCAGCAGCCCCGGGACAGGGGCAATGGAGACCCAGTACTTC. The chain carries TRBV27 and TRBJ2-5; 10 positions match TRBD1. Germline CDR1 reads MNHEY; CDR2 reads SMNVEV (reference sequence). J lost 5 bases, V lost 6 bases, and 9 bases had no gene match. The CDR3 is made up of 15 amino acids.

This clonotype came up many times. The chain employs TRBV7-9 and TRBJ2-3; the D gene is possibly TRBD2 (5 bases). Between the trimmed V and J ends, which lost 2 bases and 2 bases, there was a span of 8 bases. The CDR3 has 14 amino acids. In germline, CDR1 is SEHNR, CDR2 FQNEAQ (reference sequence). CDR3 sequence reads: CASSLYGDTDTQYF. For the CDR3, the DNA is TGTGCCAGCAGCTTATACGGGGACACAGATACGCAGTATTTT.

This clonotype was detected a few times. V gene TRBV7-9 combines with J gene TRBJ1-3; 7 bases fit TRBD1. V gave up 5 bases and J gave up 3 bases; unmatched junction bases: 7. Germline V gene lookup returns CDR1 SEHNR and CDR2 FQNEAQ (reference sequence). The CDR3 consists of 15 residues. The CDR3 DNA reads TGTGCCAGCAGCCGACAGGGTAGGGATGGAAACACCATATATTTT. This translates into CASSRQGRDGNTIYF.

Ten or more counts support this clonotype. The junction departs from germline at one end; a sequencing error may be responsible. V and J are TRBV27 and TRBJ2-2; 12 bases match TRBD2. Germline loops: CDR1 MNHEY, CDR2 SMNVEV (reference sequence). This CDR3 is built from 16 residues. The DNA for the CDR3 is TGTGCCAGCAGACACGGACTAGCGGGGAACGCCGGGGAGCTGTTTTTT. It encodes CASRHGLAGNAGELFF.

This clonotype was seen only a few times. As DNA, the CDR3 is TGTGCCAGCAGTGCACAGGGAGCCCCCTACAATGAGCAGTTCTTC. Its translation: CASSAQGAPYNEQFF. This sequence joins TRBV12-3 or TRBV12-4 and TRBJ2-1; the D gene is possibly TRBD1 (6 bases). V was cut by 5 bases and J by 2 bases, with 13 bases left in between. This CDR3 spans 15 amino acids.

Comment on this clonotype: A junction end diverges from the germline sequence, so it may reflect a read error. The CDR3 DNA reads as TGCTGTGCTACCCAGACCTCGGGGACAGGGTCCGACTATGGCTACACCTTC. It encodes CCATQTSGTGSDYGYTF. The genes are TRBV20-1 and TRBJ1-2; 9 positions agree with TRBD1. CDR3 length: 17 amino acids. CDR1 is DFQATT, CDR2 SNEGSKA, per germline (reference sequence).

This clonotype was seen a few times. The rearrangement joins TRBV2 to TRBJ2-2; D not resolved. V was trimmed by 7 bases and J by 5 bases, leaving 8 bases between them. The CDR3 is 12 residues long. The germline gives CDR1 SNHLY, CDR2 FYNNEI. CDR3: CASIPVTGELFF. CDR3 sequence (DNA): TGTGCCAGCATACCGGTGACCGGGGAGCTGTTTTTT.

This clonotype came up many times. This chain connects TRBV5-6 to TRBJ2-3; the D gene is possibly TRBD2 (7 bases). CDR3 size: 16 residues. Trimming cost V 0 bases and J 2 bases, with 13 bases left between them. CDR1 and CDR2 (germline): SGHDT, YYEEEE. The DNA for the CDR3 is TGTGCCAGCAGCTTGGCCGCGGGGGCCAACACAGATACGCAGTATTTT. This translates into CASSLAAGANTDTQYF.

This clonotype was seen many times. The rearrangement uses TRBV12-3 or TRBV12-4 and TRBJ1-1, with D unresolved. There are 12 residues in the CDR3. The V end was cut by 5 bases, the J end by 7 bases, with 11 bases between. Here the CDR3 reads CASSPDAVEAFF. The DNA for the CDR3 is TGTGCCAGCAGTCCTGACGCGGTTGAAGCTTTCTTT.

The table lists this clonotype with a few counts. The rearrangement joins TRBV11-3 to TRBJ2-3, with D perhaps TRBD1 or TRBD2 (5 bases each). V lost 5 bases and J lost 2, with 14 bases in between. Per the germline V gene, CDR1 is SGHNT and CDR2 is YENEEA. The CDR3 has 15 residues. DNA of the CDR3: TGTGCCAGCAGCCGGGACGGATTATTCACAGATACGCAGTATTTT. Translation: CASSRDGLFTDTQYF. The full variable domain, its missing parts supplied by reference TRBV11-3 and TRBJ2-3, is EAGVVQSPRYKIIEKKQPVAFWCNPISGHNTLYWYLQNLGQGPELLIRYENEEAVDDSQLPKDRFSAERLKGVDSTLKIQPAELGDSAVYLCASSRDGLFTDTQYFGPGTRLTVL.

This clonotype was picked up many times. CDR3 sequence reads: CASSLGGTGGDEQFF. For the CDR3, the DNA is TGTGCCAGCAGCCTCGGAGGGACAGGGGGGGATGAGCAGTTCTTC. The chain employs TRBV6-1 and TRBJ2-1; TRBD1 aligns across 11 bases. Germline CDR1 reads MNHNS; CDR2 reads SASEGT. The CDR3 sequence is 15 residues long. V lost 6 bases, J lost 8 bases, and 9 bases stayed unmatched.

This clonotype came up many times. In DNA, the CDR3 is TGTGCCAGCAGCGTGGGACAGGGGTCCTACTACGAGCAGTACTTC. As protein: CASSVGQGSYYEQYF. The chain uses TRBV7-6 and TRBJ2-7; TRBD1 agrees at 10 bases. CDR1 is SGHVS, CDR2 FNYEAQ, per germline. The CDR3 length is 15 residues. The V segment lost 5 bases and the J segment 3 bases; nucleotides outside the gene matches: 7.

This chain uses TRBV12-3 or TRBV12-4 with TRBJ1-5; D perhaps matches TRBD1 (5 bases). The CDR3 totals 15 residues. V was pared by 1 base and J by 6 bases, with 13 bases between. The CDR3 sequence is CASSLGGFRVQPQHF. CDR3 DNA sequence: TGTGCCAGCAGTTTAGGGGGGTTTCGGGTTCAGCCCCAGCATTTT.

This clonotype has at least ten counts. The V and J genes are TRBV5-1 and TRBJ2-2; D unresolved. Looked up from germline, CDR1 is SGHRS and CDR2 is YFSETQ. The CDR3 is 17 residues long. V was trimmed by 0 bases and J by 4 bases, leaving 16 bases between them. In nucleotides, the CDR3 is TGCGCCAGCAGCTTGGAGGGCCGAGGAACCTCCACCGGGGAGCTGTTTTTT. Protein: CASSLEGRGTSTGELFF.

This clonotype has more than one count but fewer than ten. The rearrangement joins TRBV7-8 to TRBJ2-3; TRBD2 aligns across 8 bases. The CDR3 loop spans 17 amino acids. Trimming cost V 1 base and J 2 bases; bases outside gene matches: 8. CDR1 is SGHVS, CDR2 FQNEAQ, per germline. CDR3 sequence: CASSLGFGGDPTDTQYF. DNA for the CDR3: TGTGCCAGCAGCTTAGGTTTCGGGGGGGACCCCACAGATACGCAGTATTTT.

This clonotype came up a few times. CDR3 loop: CASSYSTVWLRSGNTIYF. DNA for the CDR3: TGTGCCAGCAGTTACTCGACGGTTTGGCTTCGCTCTGGAAACACCATATATTTT. This chain joins TRBV6-5 and TRBJ1-3; D is unclear. From germline, CDR1 is MNHEY and CDR2 SVGAGI. The V end was cut by 0 bases, the J end by 0 bases, with 15 bases between. The CDR3 consists of 18 residues.

This clonotype has at least ten counts. This chain links TRBV4-3 with TRBJ1-4; D possibly corresponds to TRBD1 (5 bases). CDR1 is LGHNA and CDR2 is YSLEER in the germline V gene. This CDR3 region has 15 residues. Between the trimmed V and J ends, which lost 0 bases and 8 bases, there was a span of 13 bases. The CDR3, as DNA: TGCGCCAGCAGCCAAGAGAGGGGTTTCGGGGAAAAACTGTTTTTT. Amino acid sequence: CASSQERGFGEKLFF.

This clonotype was seen a few times. The rearrangement joins TRBV4-3 to TRBJ2-2, with 8 bases identical to TRBD1. J lost 5 bases, V lost 1 base, and 3 bases had no gene match. Germline V gene lookup returns CDR1 LGHNA and CDR2 YSLEER. This CDR3 has 15 residues. CDR3 in amino acids: CASSQGDRRTGELFF. DNA for the CDR3: TGCGCCAGCAGCCAAGGGGACAGGAGAACCGGGGAGCTGTTTTTT.

The chain couples TRBV6-1 to TRBJ2-5; 10 bases align to TRBD2. The CDR3 contains 14 residues. Losses at the gene ends were 7 bases for V and 4 bases for J; bases not matched to a gene: 6. CDR1 is MNHNS, CDR2 SASEGT, per germline. The CDR3 loop reads CASTSGGRLETQYF. The DNA of the CDR3 is TGTGCCAGCACTAGCGGGGGCCGATTAGAGACCCAGTACTTC.

This clonotype was seen only a few times. This sequence joins TRBV11-1 and TRBJ1-1, with a possible D match to TRBD1 (5 bases). The CDR3 has 19 amino acids. The germline V gene encodes CDR1 SGHAT and CDR2 FQDESV (reference sequence). V shed 1 base and J shed 0 bases, with 21 bases lying between them. The chain's CDR3 is CASSLEIVGQLSVNTEAFF. CDR3 nucleotides: TGTGCCAGCAGCTTAGAAATCGTAGGACAACTCTCCGTGAACACTGAAGCTTTCTTT.

This clonotype was seen more than once but under ten times. This may stem from a read error, because a much larger clone lies one nucleotide away. This chain joins TRBV6-6 and TRBJ2-5, with TRBD1 identical over 8 bases. Per germline, CDR1 MNHNY and CDR2 SVGAGI (reference sequence). V shed 5 bases, J shed 9 bases, and the junction held 5 bases outside the gene matches. CDR3 length: 12 residues. The CDR3 nucleotides are TGTGCCAGCAGTGCAGGGGGCGGGGCCCAGTACTTC. Amino acid sequence: CASSAGGGAQYF.

This rearrangement joins TRBV4-3 to TRBJ2-3, with D unclear. The germline V gene has CDR1 LGHNA and CDR2 YSLEER. V shed 4 bases and J shed 4 bases, with 12 bases lying between them. The CDR3 extends over 14 amino acids. This chain's CDR3 is CASSPEGLPDTQYF. DNA for the CDR3: TGCGCCAGCAGCCCCGAAGGGCTCCCAGATACGCAGTATTTT.